Following are 17 T cell receptor beta chains from one sample sequenced in a study of CD8 T cells in ankylosing spondylitis. Points from the study as a whole: Typical of ankylosing spondylitis blood, it appeared, was a TCR beta motif of fewer than 10 highly homologous variants.

No antigen has been identified for these receptors. TCRdb itself ran the 5' RACE reads through MiXCR, one entry per CDR3 protein. The sample contains about 800,000 distinct CDR3 sequences, approximately 12% of which appear only once. Sequenced input: blood, either unsorted or a sorted T cell fraction (not recorded which). The receptor set was obtained from a male donor with ankylosing spondylitis.

This clonotype occurred a few times. The chain joins TRBV5-4 to TRBJ2-7; D is possibly TRBD2 (7 bases). Germline V CDR1 and CDR2: SGHNT, YYREEE (reference sequence). With 0 bases removed from V and 0 bases from J, the gap between germline ends came to 13 bases. The CDR3 consists of 16 residues. The CDR3, as DNA: TGTGCCAGCAGCTTGGAGGGGGGGGCGAGCTCCTACGAGCAGTACTTC. It yields the protein CASSLEGGASSYEQYF.

The sample holds many counts of this clonotype. The chain combines TRBV20-1 with TRBJ2-4, with 9 bases matching TRBD2. The CDR3 totals 14 residues. Trimming at V came to 6 bases and at J to 8 bases, leaving 11 bases not matched to a gene. Germline V CDR1 and CDR2: DFQATT, SNEGSKA (reference sequence). The CDR3 here is CSAGAAGGTDIQYF. Written as DNA, the CDR3 is TGCAGTGCAGGGGCGGCGGGAGGGACGGACATTCAGTACTTC.

The sample holds a few counts of this clonotype. This chain uses TRBV20-1 with TRBJ1-5; TRBD1 agrees at 7 bases. J lost 0 bases, V lost 6 bases, and 14 bases had no gene match. Germline CDR1 DFQATT, CDR2 SNEGSKA (reference sequence). There are 17 residues in the CDR3. In nucleotides, the CDR3 is TGCAGTGCGCCGGGACAGCATTTACCTTATAGCAATCAGCCCCAGCATTTT. Translated, it gives CSAPGQHLPYSNQPQHF.

The rearrangement uses TRBV20-1 and TRBJ2-7; the D gene is possibly TRBD1 (7 bases). The CDR3 totals 12 residues. The V end was cut by 4 bases, the J end by 7 bases, with 14 bases between. CDR1 and CDR2 (germline): DFQATT, SNEGSKA (reference sequence). The CDR3 sequence is CSAKEGAREQYF. Written as DNA, the CDR3 is TGCAGTGCTAAGGAGGGGGCGCGAGAGCAGTACTTC.

In this sample, this clonotype turned up many times. In nucleotides, the CDR3 is TGTGCCACCTCGACAGGGATTCTCTACGAGCAGTACTTC. Residues: CATSTGILYEQYF. The chain links TRBV12-3 or TRBV12-4 to TRBJ2-7, with TRBD1 matching over 7 bases. The CDR3 extends over 13 amino acids. Trimming cost V 10 bases and J 3 bases; bases outside gene matches: 9.

This clonotype was counted ten times or more. The chain couples TRBV4-1 to TRBJ2-1; maybe TRBD2 (5 bases). The CDR3 has 12 amino acids. Deletions cut 1 base from V and 13 bases from J, with 11 bases between. Looked up from germline, CDR1 is MGHRA and CDR2 is YSYEKL. Written as DNA, the CDR3 is TGCGCCAGCAGCCAAGTCGGACTCTCCCAGTTCTTC. Amino acids: CASSQVGLSQFF.

The V call is TRBV24-1, the J call TRBJ2-3; tentative D call: TRBD1 (6 bases). With 4 bases removed from V and 6 bases from J, the gap between germline ends came to 10 bases. This CDR3 contains 13 residues. Germline V gene lookup returns CDR1 KGHDR and CDR2 SFDVKD. CDR3 residues: CATSEGTRDTQYF. The DNA of the CDR3 is TGTGCCACCAGTGAGGGGACACGGGATACGCAGTATTTT.

This clonotype came up many times. The chain joins TRBV20-1 to TRBJ1-6; 10 bases map to TRBD1. Trimming at V came to 5 bases and at J to 9 bases, leaving 10 bases not matched to a gene. The germline gives CDR1 DFQATT, CDR2 SNEGSKA (reference sequence). The CDR3 contains 15 residues. The CDR3 reads CSARLGTGDVSPLHF. The CDR3 DNA is TGCAGTGCTCGACTCGGGACAGGGGACGTTTCACCCCTCCACTTT.

The DNA of the CDR3 is TGTGCCAGCACCTATCGAGCGGGGGGAGTAGATACGCAGTATTTT. This translates into CASTYRAGGVDTQYF. This rearrangement joins TRBV7-2 to TRBJ2-3; TRBD2 matches 9 bases. Trimming took 7 bases from V and 5 from J; bases not matched to a gene: 10. CDR1 is SGHTA, CDR2 FQGNSA, per germline. This CDR3 contains 15 residues.

For the CDR3, the DNA is TGTGCCAGCAGCTCTTCGATCCGGGAGATAGGAAACACCATATATTTT. Protein product: CASSSSIREIGNTIYF. The V call is TRBV7-2, the J call TRBJ1-3, with D unclear. The CDR3 runs to 16 residues. Germline CDR1 reads SGHTA; CDR2 reads FQGNSA. The V and J ends lost 4 bases and 4 bases respectively, with 17 bases between them.

To note about this clonotype: The junction differs from germline at one of its ends, possibly a read error. V gene TRBV3-1 combines with J gene TRBJ2-5, with D unclear. Germline lookup yields CDR1 LGHDT and CDR2 YNNKEL (reference sequence). The CDR3 covers 14 residues. CDR3 sequence reads: CASSQDSTQGTQYF. The CDR3 DNA follows: TGTGCCAGCAGCCAAGACAGTACCCAAGGGACCCAGTACTTC.

V usage is TRBV27 and J usage is TRBJ1-6, with 8 bases fitting TRBD1. The V gene's germline CDR1 is MNHEY and CDR2 SMNVEV (reference sequence). The J segment lost 0 bases and the V segment lost 5 bases, leaving 15 bases of the junction unmatched. CDR3 size: 20 residues. Here the CDR3 DNA reads TGTGCCAGCAGTACGCACACCGCCGGACAGGGTAGCTCCTATAATTCACCCCTCCACTTT. This translates into CASSTHTAGQGSSYNSPLHF.

J is TRBJ2-7 and V is TRBV6-2 or TRBV6-3; D is unresolved. The V gene lost 2 bases and the J gene lost 0 bases, with 14 bases spanning the gap. This CDR3 is 16 amino acids long. Germline V gene sequence: CDR1 MNHEY, CDR2 SVGEGT. Here the CDR3 DNA reads TGTGCCAGCAGTTACCCCCCGTGGCGGAGCTCCTACGAGCAGTACTTC. It specifies CASSYPPWRSSYEQYF.

The chain couples TRBV9 to TRBJ2-2; a possible D gene is TRBD2 (7 bases). The CDR3 totals 14 residues. Germline CDR1 and CDR2: SGDLS and YYNGEE. V was pared by 6 bases and J by 4 bases, with 13 bases between. The CDR3 DNA sequence: TGTGCCAGCACGCCGCGGGGGCGCACCGGGGAGCTGTTTTTT. This sequence encodes CASTPRGRTGELFF.

The chain carries TRBV29-1 and TRBJ2-5, with a tentative D call TRBD2 (6 bases). Germline V gives CDR1 SQVTM, CDR2 ANQGSEA. Trimming shortened V by 7 bases and J by 5 bases, and 17 bases separated the two germline ends. The CDR3 runs 13 residues. CDR3 in amino acids: CSAAGGARETQYF. For the CDR3, the DNA is TGCAGCGCCGCCGGAGGGGCAAGGGAGACCCAGTACTTC.

The chain joins TRBV18 to TRBJ2-5; 7 bases agree with TRBD1. CDR1 is KGHSH and CDR2 is LQKENI in the germline V gene. The length of the CDR3 is 14 residues. CDR3: CALGVTGVAETQYF. The DNA for the CDR3 is TGTGCTCTTGGGGTAACAGGGGTTGCGGAGACCCAGTACTTC.

The sample holds many counts of this clonotype. The gene calls are TRBV7-9 and TRBJ2-5; 11 nucleotides match TRBD2. With V trimmed by 4 bases and J by 2 bases, 3 bases remained unmatched. The CDR3 is made up of 15 amino acids. CDR1 and CDR2 (germline): SEHNR, FQNEAQ (reference sequence). CDR3 sequence: CASSSGTSGQETQYF. DNA of the CDR3: TGTGCCAGCAGCTCCGGGACTAGCGGACAAGAGACCCAGTACTTC.